This TCR beta chain is drawn from a study of memory CD4+ T cells and cytomegalovirus serostatus. Clones were read by immunoSEQ multiplex PCR, and TCRdb kept only the in-frame ones, dropping some. The sample consists of tens of thousands of clones, roughly four fifths of them appearing once. Single viable CD3+CD4+CD8-CD45RO+ cells were sorted as the memory CD4+ T cells. The CDR3 length is 15 residues. CDR1 is SGHRS, CDR2 YFSETQ, per germline. Losses at the gene ends were 3 bases for V and 6 bases for J; bases not matched to a gene: 8. The sample taken for sequencing was memory CD4+ T cells from blood. The J gene is TRBJ1-2, the V gene TRBV5-1; the match to TRBD1 covers 10 bases. The sequence came from an adult in good health and CMV-seronegative. CDR3 residues: CASSSPGTGDHGYTF. The CDR3 DNA reads TGCGCCAGCAGCTCCCCCGGGACAGGGGATCATGGCTACACCTTC.